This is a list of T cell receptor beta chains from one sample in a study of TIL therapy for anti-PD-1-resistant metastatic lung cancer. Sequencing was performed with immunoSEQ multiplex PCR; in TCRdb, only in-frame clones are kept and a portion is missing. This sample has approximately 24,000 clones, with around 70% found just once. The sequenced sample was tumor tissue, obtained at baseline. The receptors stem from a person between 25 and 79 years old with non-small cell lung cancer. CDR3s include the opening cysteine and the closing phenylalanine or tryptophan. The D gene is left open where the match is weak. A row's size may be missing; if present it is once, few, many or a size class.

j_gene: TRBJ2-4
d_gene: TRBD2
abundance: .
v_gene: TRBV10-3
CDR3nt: TGTGCCATCAGTGCTGGGCGGGGGGGCCGCGAAAACATTCAGTACTTC
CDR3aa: CAISAGRGGRENIQYF

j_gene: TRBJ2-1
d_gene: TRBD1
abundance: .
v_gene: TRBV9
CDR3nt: TGTGCCAGCGCCGGGACAGGGGGCTTCAATGAGCAGTTCTTC
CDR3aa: CASAGTGGFNEQFF

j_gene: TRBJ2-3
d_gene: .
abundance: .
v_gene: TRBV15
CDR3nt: TGTGCCACCAGCAGGGACCGAGATACGCAGTATTTT
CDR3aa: CATSRDRDTQYF

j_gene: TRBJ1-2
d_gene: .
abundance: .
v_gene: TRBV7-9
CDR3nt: TGTGCCAGCAGCTCAGGCGGGGAAATTAGGGAGTACACCTTC
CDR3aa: CASSSGGEIREYTF

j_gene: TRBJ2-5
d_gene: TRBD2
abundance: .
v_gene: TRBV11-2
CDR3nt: TGTGCCAGCAGCTTAGAGCCTGGTAGCGGGGTCCCCGAGGAGACCCAGTACTTC
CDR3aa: CASSLEPGSGVPEETQYF

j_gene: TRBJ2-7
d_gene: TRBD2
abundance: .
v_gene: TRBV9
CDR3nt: TGTGCCAGCAGCGTAGCCCGCCAGCGGGGAACGGGCGAGCAGTACTTC
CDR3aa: CASSVARQRGTGEQYF

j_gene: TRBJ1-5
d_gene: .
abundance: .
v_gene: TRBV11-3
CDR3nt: TGTGCCAGCAGCTTATCCTACCCTGGACTGAATAGCAATCAGCCCCAGCATTTT
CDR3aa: CASSLSYPGLNSNQPQHF

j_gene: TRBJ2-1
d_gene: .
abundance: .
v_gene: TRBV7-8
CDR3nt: TGTGCCAGCAGCTTAGTGGGGGGCCCATACAATGAGCAGTTCTTC
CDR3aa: CASSLVGGPYNEQFF

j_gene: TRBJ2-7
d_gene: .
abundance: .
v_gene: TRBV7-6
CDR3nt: TGTGCCAGCAGCTTACGGGCCGGATACGAGCAGTACTTC
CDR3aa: CASSLRAGYEQYF

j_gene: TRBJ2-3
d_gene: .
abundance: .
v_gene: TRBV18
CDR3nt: TGTGCCAGCTCACCACAACCTGGGGATACGCAGTATTTT
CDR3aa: CASSPQPGDTQYF

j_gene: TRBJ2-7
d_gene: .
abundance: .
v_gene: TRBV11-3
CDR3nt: TGTGCCAGCAGCCGTGTCAGGGAAACAGCCTACGAGCAGTACTTC
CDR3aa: CASSRVRETAYEQYF

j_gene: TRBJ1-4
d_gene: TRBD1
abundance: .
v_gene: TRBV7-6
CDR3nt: TGTGCCAGCAGCTTTAGGGTAGGGGGCACTAATGAAAAACTGTTTTTT
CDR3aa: CASSFRVGGTNEKLFF

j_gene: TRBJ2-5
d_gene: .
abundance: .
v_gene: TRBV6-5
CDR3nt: TGTGCCAGCAGTTACTCTACCTGGGAAGAGACCCAGTACTTC
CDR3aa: CASSYSTWEETQYF

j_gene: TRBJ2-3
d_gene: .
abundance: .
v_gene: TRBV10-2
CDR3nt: TGCGCCAGCATGCGGGACCCGAGCACAGATACGCAGTATTTT
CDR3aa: CASMRDPSTDTQYF

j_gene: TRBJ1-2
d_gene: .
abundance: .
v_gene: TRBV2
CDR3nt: TGTGCTTTCGCGATCCGGCATGGCTACACCTTC
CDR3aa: CAFAIRHGYTF

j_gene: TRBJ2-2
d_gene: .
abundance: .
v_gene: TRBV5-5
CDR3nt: TGTGCCAGCAGGTCCGGGACATACTTTCAGCGGGGAATCACCGGGGAGCTGTTTTTT
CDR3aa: CASRSGTYFQRGITGELFF

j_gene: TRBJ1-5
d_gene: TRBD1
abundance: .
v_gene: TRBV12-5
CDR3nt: TGTGCTAGTGGTCCCGGGACAGGGAGATATAGCAATCAGCCCCAGCATTTT
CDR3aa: CASGPGTGRYSNQPQHF

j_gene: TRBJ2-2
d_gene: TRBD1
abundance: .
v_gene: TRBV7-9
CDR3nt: TGTGCCAGCAGCTTAGCGGGGGACAGGAAGAACACCGGGGAGCTGTTTTTT
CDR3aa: CASSLAGDRKNTGELFF

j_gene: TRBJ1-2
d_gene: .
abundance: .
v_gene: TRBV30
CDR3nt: TGTGCCTGGAGTGTACCTCCACGGGGATATGGCTACACCTTC
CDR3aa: CAWSVPPRGYGYTF

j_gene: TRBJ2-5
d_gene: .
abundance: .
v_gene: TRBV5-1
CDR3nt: TGCGCCAGCAGCTCCAACCGAGAGCGGGCCGGGGAGACCCAGTACTTC
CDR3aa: CASSSNRERAGETQYF

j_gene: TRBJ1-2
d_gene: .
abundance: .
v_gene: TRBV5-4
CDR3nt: TGTGCCAGCAGCTTGGGGGGGTTGCTTCCTCTGGTCTATGGCTACACCTTC
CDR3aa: CASSLGGLLPLVYGYTF

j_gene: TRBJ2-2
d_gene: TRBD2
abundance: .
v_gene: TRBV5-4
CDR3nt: TGTGCCAGCAGCCCAGGACTAGCGGAAAACACCGGGGAGCTGTTTTTT
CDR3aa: CASSPGLAENTGELFF

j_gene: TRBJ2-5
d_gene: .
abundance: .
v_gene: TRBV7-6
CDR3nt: TGTGCCAGCAGCCGGACACCCCCGGGAGAGACCCAGTACTTC
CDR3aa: CASSRTPPGETQYF

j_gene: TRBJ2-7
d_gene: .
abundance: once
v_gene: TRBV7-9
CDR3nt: TGTGCCAGCAGCGAGAGGGGGGACCCGAGGGAGCAGTACTTC
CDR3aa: CASSERGDPREQYF

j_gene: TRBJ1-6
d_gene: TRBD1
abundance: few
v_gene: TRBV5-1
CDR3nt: TGCGCCAGCAGCTCTGGACAGGGGAAACATTCACCCCTCCACTTT
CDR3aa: CASSSGQGKHSPLHF

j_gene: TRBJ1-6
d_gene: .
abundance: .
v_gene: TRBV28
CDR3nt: TGTGCCAGCAGATTCACAGGTTATTGGCCCCTCCACTTT
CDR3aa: CASRFTGYWPLHF

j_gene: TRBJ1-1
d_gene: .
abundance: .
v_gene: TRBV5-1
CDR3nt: TGCGCCAGCAGCTTGGAAACCGGGTGGGGCACTGAAGCTTTCTTT
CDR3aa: CASSLETGWGTEAFF

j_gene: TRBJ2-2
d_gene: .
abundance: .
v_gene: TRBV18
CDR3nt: TGTGCCAGCTCACCCCGAACGGGAAGGACCGGGGAGCTGTTTTTT
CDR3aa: CASSPRTGRTGELFF

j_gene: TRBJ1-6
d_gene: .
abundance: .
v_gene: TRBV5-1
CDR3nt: TGCGCCAGCAGAGTTCGTGAGGCAGGGGATTCACCCCTCCACTTT
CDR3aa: CASRVREAGDSPLHF

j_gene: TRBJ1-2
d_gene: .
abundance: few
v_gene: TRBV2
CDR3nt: TGTGCCAGCAGAAGGGACGCTAACTATGGCTACACCTTC
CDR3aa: CASRRDANYGYTF

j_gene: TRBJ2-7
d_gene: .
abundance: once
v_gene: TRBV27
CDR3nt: TGTGCCAGCAGTTTCCGTTCGACGCGATCCTACGAGCAGTACTTC
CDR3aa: CASSFRSTRSYEQYF

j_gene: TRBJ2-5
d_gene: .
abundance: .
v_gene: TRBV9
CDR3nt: TGTGCCAGCAGCGTAGCTTTAGGATCGGTAGAGACCCAGTACTTC
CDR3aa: CASSVALGSVETQYF

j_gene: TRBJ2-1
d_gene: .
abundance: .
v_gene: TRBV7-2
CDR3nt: TGTGCCAGCAGCTTGAATCCCGGGGTGTCCAATGAGCAGTTCTTC
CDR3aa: CASSLNPGVSNEQFF

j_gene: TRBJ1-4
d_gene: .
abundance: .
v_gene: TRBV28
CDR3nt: TGTGCCAGCGGGCGCACTGGGCACGGTAATGAAAAACTGTTTTTT
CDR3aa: CASGRTGHGNEKLFF

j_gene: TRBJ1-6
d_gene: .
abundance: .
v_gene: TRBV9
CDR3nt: TGTGCCAGCAGCACATACCGGGACACTAATTCACCCCTCCACTTT
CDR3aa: CASSTYRDTNSPLHF

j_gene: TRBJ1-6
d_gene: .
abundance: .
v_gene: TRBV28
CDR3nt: TGTGCCAGCAGTTTATTGAGAGGACCACTCCACTTT
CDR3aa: CASSLLRGPLHF

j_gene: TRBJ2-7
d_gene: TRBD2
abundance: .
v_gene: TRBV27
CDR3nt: TGTGCCAGCAGTTCCTCTCTAGCGGGAAAGCCCTACGAGCAGTACTTC
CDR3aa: CASSSSLAGKPYEQYF

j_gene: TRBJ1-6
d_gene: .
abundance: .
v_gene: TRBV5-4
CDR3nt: TGTGCCAGCAGCTCGGACAGTTATAATTCACCCCTCCACTTT
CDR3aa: CASSSDSYNSPLHF

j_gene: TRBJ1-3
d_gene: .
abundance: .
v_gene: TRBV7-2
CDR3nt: TGTGCCAGCAGCTTAGAGAGTACACGGGGAAACACCATATATTTT
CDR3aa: CASSLESTRGNTIYF

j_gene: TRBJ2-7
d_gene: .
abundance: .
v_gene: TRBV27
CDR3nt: TGTGCCAGCAGTCGTGGGCGCCTGTACGAGCAGTACTTC
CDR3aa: CASSRGRLYEQYF

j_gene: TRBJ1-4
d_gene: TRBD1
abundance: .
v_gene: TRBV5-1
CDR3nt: TGCGCCAGCAGCTTAGGACAGGGATTAGGTGAAAAACTGTTTTTT
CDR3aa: CASSLGQGLGEKLFF